The source of this T cell receptor (beta chain) is a study of post-analysis software for immune sequencing data. General study points: When patients were compared with controls, 4 or 5 TRBV segments were more frequent, TRBV5-6, TRBV5-1 and TRBV20-1 among them. People with multiple sclerosis had a significantly lower normalized Chao1 diversity than controls did. By F measure, samples from a shared preparation batch strongly co-clustered.

Each TCR beta cDNA library carried unique molecular identifiers. Input amounts of about 0.85 to 10 million T cells were used. These gave roughly 0.5 million cDNA molecules, so each molecule approximated one T cell. TCRdb reanalysed the PCR reads using MiXCR and keeps one entry per CDR3 protein. This sample has about 200,000 distinct CDR3 sequences, with about 30% found just once. The CDR3 consists of 17 residues. Germline CDR1 reads MNHNS; CDR2 reads SASEGT. V was pared by 7 bases and J by 4 bases, with 14 bases of the junction left unmatched. This clonotype was counted many times. Its antigen is unknown.

The source is a girl aged 2-17 years with multiple sclerosis. The rearrangement uses TRBV6-1 and TRBJ2-3; 10 nucleotides match TRBD2. The specimen was blood. The CDR3 spells CASKRLAGVVSADTQYF. CDR3 bases: TGTGCCAGCAAGCGTCTAGCGGGAGTAGTTTCCGCAGATACGCAGTATTTT.